These 4 T cell receptor beta chains originate from one sample sequenced in a study of regulatory T cells in long-lasting Graves disease. Investigators prepared the TCR beta libraries by applying iRepertoire HTBI primers and Arm-PCR of CDR3 regions. In TCRdb, the multiplex PCR reads were re-called with MiXCR into one record per CDR3 protein. Of over 500,000 distinct CDR3 sequences in the sample, more than 15% were seen once. The sample's time point: newly diagnosed GD, antithyroid drugs for less than 3 months. PBMC RNA was the source of the TCR library. These data were also filed under a second study, of T cells in Graves' hyperthyroidism and ophthalmopathy.

The material sequenced was peripheral blood mononuclear cells (PBMCs), taken at new diagnosis, from a patient treated with antithyroid drugs. Receptor source: a man aged 18 to 29 with Graves disease.

V is TRBV6-2 or TRBV6-3 and J is TRBJ1-1, with D unclear. From germline, CDR1 is MNHEY and CDR2 SVGEGT. V lost 5 bases and J 0 bases, leaving 16 bases between the germline ends. This CDR3 contains 16 residues. The CDR3 is CASSDGRAEMNTEAFF. CDR3 bases: TGTGCCAGCAGTGATGGTAGGGCAGAGATGAACACTGAAGCTTTCTTT.

This clonotype occurred a few times. The chain links TRBV25-1 to TRBJ1-1, with 12 bases identical to TRBD1. Germline V CDR1 and CDR2: MGHDK, SYGVNS. The CDR3 consists of 14 residues. V lost 1 base, J lost 10 bases, and 4 bases stayed unmatched. The CDR3 DNA follows: TGTGCCAGCAGTGAATTTGGGACAGGGGGCTTAGCTTTCTTT. Amino acids: CASSEFGTGGLAFF.

The chain uses TRBV20-1 and TRBJ1-5; tentative D call: TRBD1 (6 bases). The ends were cut back, 5 bases at V and 2 bases at J, with 16 bases in the middle. The germline V gene has CDR1 DFQATT and CDR2 SNEGSKA (reference sequence). The CDR3 length is 15 residues. CDR3 bases: TGCAGTGCTCAGGACAGAAGTAGGGGCAATCAGCCCCAGCATTTT. Its protein product is CSAQDRSRGNQPQHF.

This clonotype came up many times. The genes are TRBV30 and TRBJ2-5; 10 bases line up with TRBD2. CDR1 is GTSNPN, CDR2 SVGIG, per germline (reference sequence). V trimming: 5 bases; J trimming: 7 bases; junction bases outside the gene matches: 10. The CDR3 is 14 residues long. Here the CDR3 DNA reads TGTGCCTGGGCTAGCGGGAGTATTCTAGGGACCCAGTACTTC. Protein product: CAWASGSILGTQYF. Together with reference TRBV30 and TRBJ2-5, the CDR3 gives the full variable domain: SQTIHQWPATLVQPVGSPLSLECTVEGTSNPNLYWYRQAAGRGLQLLFYSVGIGQISSEVPQNLSASRPQDRQFILSSKKLLLSDSGFYLCAWASGSILGTQYFGPGTRLLVL.